This TCR beta chain was retrieved from a study of cytomegalovirus exposure and HLA in healthy donors. Study-level findings and limits: One cluster of highly shared sequence variants probably arose as a sequencing artifact. In a later analysis, HLA-associated beta chains showed higher expansion and lower generation probabilities than comparable chains.

Concerning this clone: As yet, its antigen is unknown.

The CDR3 extends over 14 amino acids. Germline loops: CDR1 SNHLY, CDR2 FYNNEI. V was pared by 6 bases and J by 5 bases, with 13 bases between. PCR used 60 Vbeta primers and 13 Jbeta primers. TCRdb keeps only in-frame clones here, not all; method: immunoSEQ multiplex PCR. The sample records some 120,000 clones, roughly two thirds being singletons. Sequencing input: PBMCs. The sequence came from a man aged 30 to 45 in good health and CMV-seropositive. This sequence joins TRBV2 and TRBJ1-4, with D tentatively TRBD1 (5 bases). The CDR3 loop is CASSSGRGNEKLFF. In nucleotides, the CDR3 is TGTGCCAGCAGCTCGGGTCGGGGGAATGAAAAACTGTTTTTT.